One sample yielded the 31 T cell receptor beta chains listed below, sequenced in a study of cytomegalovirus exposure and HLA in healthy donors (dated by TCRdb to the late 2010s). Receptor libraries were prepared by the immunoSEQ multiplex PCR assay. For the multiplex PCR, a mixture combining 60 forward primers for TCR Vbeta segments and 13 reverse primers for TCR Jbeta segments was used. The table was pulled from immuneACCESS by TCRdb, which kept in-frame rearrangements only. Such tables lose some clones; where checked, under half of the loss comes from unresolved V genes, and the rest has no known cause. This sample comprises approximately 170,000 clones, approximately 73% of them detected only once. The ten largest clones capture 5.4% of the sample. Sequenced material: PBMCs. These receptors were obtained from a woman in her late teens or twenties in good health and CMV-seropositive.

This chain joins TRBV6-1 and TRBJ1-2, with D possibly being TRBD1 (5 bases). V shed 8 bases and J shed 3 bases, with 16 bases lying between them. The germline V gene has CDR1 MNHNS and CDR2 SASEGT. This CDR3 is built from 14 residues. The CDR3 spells CASRGGRVDYGYTF. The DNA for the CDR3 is TGTGCCAGCCGGGGGGGTAGGGTGGACTATGGCTACACCTTC.

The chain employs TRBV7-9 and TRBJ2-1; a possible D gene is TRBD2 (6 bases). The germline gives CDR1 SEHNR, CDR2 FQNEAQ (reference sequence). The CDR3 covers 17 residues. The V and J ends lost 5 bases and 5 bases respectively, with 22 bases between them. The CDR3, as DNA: TGTGCCAGCAGCCACTACCGGCTCTTGGGACTGAACAATGAGCAGTTCTTC. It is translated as CASSHYRLLGLNNEQFF.

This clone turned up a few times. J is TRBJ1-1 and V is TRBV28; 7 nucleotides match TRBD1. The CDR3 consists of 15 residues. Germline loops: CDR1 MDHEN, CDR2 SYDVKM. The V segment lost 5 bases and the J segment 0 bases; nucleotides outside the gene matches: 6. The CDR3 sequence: CASSPPTGMNTEAFF. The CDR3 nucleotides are TGTGCCAGCAGTCCCCCGACAGGGATGAACACTGAAGCTTTCTTT.

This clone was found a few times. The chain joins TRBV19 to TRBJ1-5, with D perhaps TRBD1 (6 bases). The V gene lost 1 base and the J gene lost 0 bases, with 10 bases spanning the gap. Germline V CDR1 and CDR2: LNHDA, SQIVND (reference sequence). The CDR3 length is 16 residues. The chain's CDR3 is CASSIVKGVSNQPQHF. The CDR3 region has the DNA TGTGCCAGTAGTATAGTTAAGGGGGTTAGCAATCAGCCCCAGCATTTT.

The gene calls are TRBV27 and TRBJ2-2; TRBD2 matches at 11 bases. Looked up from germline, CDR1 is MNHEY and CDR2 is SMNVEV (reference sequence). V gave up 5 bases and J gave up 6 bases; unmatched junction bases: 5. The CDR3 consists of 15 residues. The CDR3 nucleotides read TGTGCCAGCAGTCGTCTAGCGGGGGGCCCCGGGGAGCTGTTTTTT. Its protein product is CASSRLAGGPGELFF.

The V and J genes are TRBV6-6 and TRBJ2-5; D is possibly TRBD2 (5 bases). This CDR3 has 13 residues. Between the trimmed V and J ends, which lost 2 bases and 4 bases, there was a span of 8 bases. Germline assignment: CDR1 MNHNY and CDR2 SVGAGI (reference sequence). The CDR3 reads CASSYTSLETQYF. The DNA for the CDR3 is TGTGCCAGCAGTTACACTAGTTTAGAGACCCAGTACTTC.

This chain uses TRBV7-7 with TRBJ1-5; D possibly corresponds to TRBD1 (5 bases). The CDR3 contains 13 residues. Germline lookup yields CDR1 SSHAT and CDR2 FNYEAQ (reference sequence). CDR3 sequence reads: CASQGRVNQPQHF. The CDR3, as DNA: TGTGCTAGCCAGGGCAGGGTCAATCAGCCCCAGCATTTT. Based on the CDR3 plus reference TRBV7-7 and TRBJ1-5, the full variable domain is GAGVSQSPRYKVTKRGQDVTLRCDPISSHATLYWYQQALGQGPEFLTYFNYEAQPDKSGLPSDRFSAERPEGSISTLTIQRTEQRDSAMYRCASQGRVNQPQHFGDGTRLSIL.

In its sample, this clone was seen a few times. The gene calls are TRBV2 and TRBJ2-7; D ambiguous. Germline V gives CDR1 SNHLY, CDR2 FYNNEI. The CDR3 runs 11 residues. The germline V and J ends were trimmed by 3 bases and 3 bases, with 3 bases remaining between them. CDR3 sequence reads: CASSEYYEQYF. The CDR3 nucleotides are TGTGCCAGCAGTGAGTACTACGAGCAGTACTTC. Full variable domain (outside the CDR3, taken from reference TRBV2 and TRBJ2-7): EPEVTQTPSHQVTQMGQEVILRCVPISNHLYFYWYRQILGQKVEFLVSFYNNEISEKSEIFDDQFSVERPDGSNFTLKIRSTKLEDSAMYFCASSEYYEQYFGPGTRLTVT.

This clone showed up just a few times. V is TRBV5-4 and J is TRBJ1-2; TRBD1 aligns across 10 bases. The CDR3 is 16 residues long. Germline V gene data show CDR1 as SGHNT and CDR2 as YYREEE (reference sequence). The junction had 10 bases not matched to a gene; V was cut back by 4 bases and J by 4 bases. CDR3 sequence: CASSRGTGVESYGYTF. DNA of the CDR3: TGTGCCAGCAGCAGGGGGACAGGGGTAGAGTCCTATGGCTACACCTTC.

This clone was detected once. The CDR3 DNA reads TGTGCCAGCAGCCCGGTGAACAGGGGAATTTACGAGCAGTACTTC. This gives the protein CASSPVNRGIYEQYF. The genes are TRBV5-4 and TRBJ2-7, with TRBD1 identical over 7 bases. The CDR3 has 15 residues. CDR1 and CDR2 (germline): SGHNT, YYREEE (reference sequence). Trimming cost V 4 bases and J 4 bases; bases outside gene matches: 11.

CDR3 in DNA: TGTGCCAGTAGTATCCAGGCAGGGGGCTCTGGAAACACCATATATTTT. Protein: CASSIQAGGSGNTIYF. V gene TRBV19 combines with J gene TRBJ1-3, with 7 bases identical to TRBD1. This CDR3 is 16 amino acids long. V was pared by 3 bases and J by 0 bases, with 5 bases of the junction left unmatched. The germline gives CDR1 LNHDA, CDR2 SQIVND (reference sequence). The full variable domain, with the rest looked up from reference TRBV19 and TRBJ1-3, is DGGITQSPKYLFRKEGQNVTLSCEQNLNHDAMYWYRQDPGQGLRLIYYSQIVNDFQKGDIAEGYSVSREKKESFPLTVTSAQKNPTAFYLCASSIQAGGSGNTIYFGEGSWLTVV.

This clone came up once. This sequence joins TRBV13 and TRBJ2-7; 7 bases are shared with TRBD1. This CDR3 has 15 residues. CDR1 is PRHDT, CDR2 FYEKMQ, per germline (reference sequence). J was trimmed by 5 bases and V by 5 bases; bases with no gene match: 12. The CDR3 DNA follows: TGTGCCAGCAGCCTTCGCTCGGGGCAGGGGGACGAGCAGTACTTC. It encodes CASSLRSGQGDEQYF.

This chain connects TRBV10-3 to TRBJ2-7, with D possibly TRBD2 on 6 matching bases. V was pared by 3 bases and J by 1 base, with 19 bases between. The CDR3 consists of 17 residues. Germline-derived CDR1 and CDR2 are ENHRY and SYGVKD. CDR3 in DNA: TGTGCCATCAGTGACTCGGGGGAAGTCGAGGGGTCCTACGAGCAGTACTTC. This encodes CAISDSGEVEGSYEQYF.

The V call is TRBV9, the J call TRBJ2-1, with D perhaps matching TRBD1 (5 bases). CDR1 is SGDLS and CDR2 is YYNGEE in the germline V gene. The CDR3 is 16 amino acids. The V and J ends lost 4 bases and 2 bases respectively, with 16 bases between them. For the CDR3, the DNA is TGTGCCAGCAGCCCACCCTGGGGCATGGCCTACAATGAGCAGTTCTTC. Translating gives CASSPPWGMAYNEQFF.

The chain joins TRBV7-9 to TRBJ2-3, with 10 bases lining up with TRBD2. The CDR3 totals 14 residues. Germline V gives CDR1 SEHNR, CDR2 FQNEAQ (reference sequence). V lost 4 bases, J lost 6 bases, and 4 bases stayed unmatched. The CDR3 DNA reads TGTGCCAGCAGCTCGGGGACTAGCGTCGATACGCAGTATTTT. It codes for CASSSGTSVDTQYF.

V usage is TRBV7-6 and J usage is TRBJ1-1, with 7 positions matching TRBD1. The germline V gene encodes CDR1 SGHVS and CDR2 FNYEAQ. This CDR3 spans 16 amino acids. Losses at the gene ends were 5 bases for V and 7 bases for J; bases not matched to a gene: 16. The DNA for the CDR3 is TGTGCCAGCAGCCCGAGATCACCAGGGGGACGGGGTGAAGCTTTCTTT. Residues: CASSPRSPGGRGEAFF.

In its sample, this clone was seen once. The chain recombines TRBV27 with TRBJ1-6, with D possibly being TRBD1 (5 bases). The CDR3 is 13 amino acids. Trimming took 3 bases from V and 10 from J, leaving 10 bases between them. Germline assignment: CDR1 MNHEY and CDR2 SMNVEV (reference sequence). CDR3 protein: CASSLTVRSPLHF. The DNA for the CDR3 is TGTGCCAGCAGTTTGACAGTGAGGTCACCCCTCCACTTT.

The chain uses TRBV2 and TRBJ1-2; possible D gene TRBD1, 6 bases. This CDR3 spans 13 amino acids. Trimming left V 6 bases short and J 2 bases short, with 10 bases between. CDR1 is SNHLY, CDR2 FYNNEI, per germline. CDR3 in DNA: TGTGCCAGCAGGGACAGTTTAAACTATGGCTACACCTTC. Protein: CASRDSLNYGYTF.

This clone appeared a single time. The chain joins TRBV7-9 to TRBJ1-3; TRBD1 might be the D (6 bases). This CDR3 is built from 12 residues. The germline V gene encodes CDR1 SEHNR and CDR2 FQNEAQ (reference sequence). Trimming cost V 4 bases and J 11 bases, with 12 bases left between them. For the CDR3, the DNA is TGTGCCAGCAGCTCGCCACAGGGCTCCATATATTTT. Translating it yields CASSSPQGSIYF.

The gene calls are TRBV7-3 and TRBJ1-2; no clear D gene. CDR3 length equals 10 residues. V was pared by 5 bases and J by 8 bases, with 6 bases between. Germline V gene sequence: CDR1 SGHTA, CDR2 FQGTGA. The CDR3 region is CASSLSGYTF. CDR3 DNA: TGTGCCAGCAGCCTTTCCGGCTACACCTTC. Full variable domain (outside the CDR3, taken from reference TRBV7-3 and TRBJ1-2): GAGVSQTPSNKVTEKGKYVELRCDPISGHTALYWYRQSLGQGPEFLIYFQGTGAADDSGLPNDRFFAVRPEGSVSTLKIQRTERGDSAVYLCASSLSGYTFGSGTRLTVV.

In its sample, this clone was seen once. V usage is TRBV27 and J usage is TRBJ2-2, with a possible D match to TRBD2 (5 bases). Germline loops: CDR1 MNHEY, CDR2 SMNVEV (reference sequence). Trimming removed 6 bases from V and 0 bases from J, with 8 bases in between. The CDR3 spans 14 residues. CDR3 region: CASSEGTNTGELFF. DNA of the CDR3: TGTGCCAGCAGCGAGGGAACGAACACCGGGGAGCTGTTTTTT.

The CDR3 coding sequence is TGTGCCAGCAGCTTATCCCCGTACACTGAAGCTTTCTTT. Its protein is CASSLSPYTEAFF. This chain connects TRBV7-3 to TRBJ1-1; D not certain. This CDR3 spans 13 amino acids. The germline V gene encodes CDR1 SGHTA and CDR2 FQGTGA. The V and J ends lost 2 bases and 3 bases respectively, with 7 bases between them.

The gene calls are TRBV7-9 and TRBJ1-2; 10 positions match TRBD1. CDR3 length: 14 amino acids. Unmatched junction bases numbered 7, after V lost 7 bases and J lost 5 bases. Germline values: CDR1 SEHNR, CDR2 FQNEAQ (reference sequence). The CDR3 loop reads CASNRQGARYGYTF. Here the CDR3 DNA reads TGTGCCAGCAACCGACAGGGGGCGCGTTATGGCTACACCTTC.

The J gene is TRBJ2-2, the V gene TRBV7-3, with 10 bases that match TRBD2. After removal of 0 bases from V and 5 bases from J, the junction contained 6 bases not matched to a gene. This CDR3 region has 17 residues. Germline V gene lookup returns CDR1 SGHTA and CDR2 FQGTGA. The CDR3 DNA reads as TGTGCCAGCAGCTTAACTAGCGGGGGGCCGGGGACCGGGGAGCTGTTTTTT. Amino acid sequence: CASSLTSGGPGTGELFF.

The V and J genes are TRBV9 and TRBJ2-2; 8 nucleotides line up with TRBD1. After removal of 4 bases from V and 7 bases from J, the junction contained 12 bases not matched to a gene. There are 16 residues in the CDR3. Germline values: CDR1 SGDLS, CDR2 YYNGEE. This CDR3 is CASSTLPQGVVGELFF. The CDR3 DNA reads TGTGCCAGCAGCACCCTACCACAGGGGGTCGTCGGGGAGCTGTTTTTT.

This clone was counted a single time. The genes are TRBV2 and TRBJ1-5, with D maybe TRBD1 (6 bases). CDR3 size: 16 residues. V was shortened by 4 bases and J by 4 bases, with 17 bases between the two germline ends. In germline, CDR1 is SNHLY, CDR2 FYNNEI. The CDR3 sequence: CASSGEQGRSNQPQHF. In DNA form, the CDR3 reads TGTGCCAGCAGTGGTGAACAGGGTCGGTCGAATCAGCCCCAGCATTTT.

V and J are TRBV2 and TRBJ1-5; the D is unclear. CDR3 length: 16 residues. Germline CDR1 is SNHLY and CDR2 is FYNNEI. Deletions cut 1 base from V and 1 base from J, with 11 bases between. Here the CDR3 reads CASSEVATESNQPQHF. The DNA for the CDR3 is TGTGCCAGCAGTGAAGTCGCAACCGAGAGCAATCAGCCCCAGCATTTT.

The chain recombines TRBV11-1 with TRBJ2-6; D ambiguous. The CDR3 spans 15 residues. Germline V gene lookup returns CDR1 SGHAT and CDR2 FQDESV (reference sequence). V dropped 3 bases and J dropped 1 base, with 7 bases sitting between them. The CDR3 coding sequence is TGTGCCAGCAGCTTCGAGGTGTCTGGGGCCAACGTCCTGACTTTC. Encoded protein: CASSFEVSGANVLTF.

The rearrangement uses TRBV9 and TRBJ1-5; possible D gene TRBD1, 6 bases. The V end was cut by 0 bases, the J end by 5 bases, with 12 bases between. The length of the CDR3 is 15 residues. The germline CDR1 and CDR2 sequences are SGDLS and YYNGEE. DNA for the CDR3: TGTGCCAGCAGCGTAGGGAGGACAGAGGATCAGCCCCAGCATTTT. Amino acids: CASSVGRTEDQPQHF.

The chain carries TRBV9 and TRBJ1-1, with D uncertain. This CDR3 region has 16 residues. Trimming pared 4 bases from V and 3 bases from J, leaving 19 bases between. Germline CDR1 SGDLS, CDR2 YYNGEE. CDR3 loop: CASSYPPAGRDTEAFF. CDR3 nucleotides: TGTGCCAGCAGCTATCCCCCGGCGGGGAGAGACACTGAAGCTTTCTTT. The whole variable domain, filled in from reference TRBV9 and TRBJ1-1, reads DSGVTQTPKHLITATGQRVTLRCSPRSGDLSVYWYQQSLDQGLQFLIQYYNGEERAKGNILERFSAQQFPDLHSELNLSSLELGDSALYFCASSYPPAGRDTEAFFGQGTRLTVV.

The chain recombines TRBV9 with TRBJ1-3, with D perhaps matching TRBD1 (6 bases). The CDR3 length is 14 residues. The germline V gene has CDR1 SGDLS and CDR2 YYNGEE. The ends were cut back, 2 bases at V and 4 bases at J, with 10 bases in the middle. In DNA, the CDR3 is TGTGCCAGCAGCGTTACAGGGATAGGAAACACCATATATTTT. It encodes CASSVTGIGNTIYF.